This TCR beta chain was documented in a study of CD8 T cells in Susac syndrome. Findings and limits, study-wide: The study's TCR sequencing and HLA analysis drew on a certain number of individuals. That number was acknowledged as relatively small.

The CDR3 has 17 amino acids. In germline, CDR1 is MGHRA, CDR2 YSYEKL. Trimming cost V 1 base and J 0 bases; bases outside gene matches: 6. As controls, healthy donors matched for age and sex were used. The authors negatively isolated CD8+ and CD4+ T cells and FACS-enriched TEMRA cells. Random-hexamer reverse transcription was applied to about 0.45 to 1 ug RNA. Amplification of TCR beta CDR3 was carried out by immunoSEQ multiplex PCR, which covered 54 Vbeta and 13 Jbeta segments. TCRdb redid the calling of the immunoSEQ multiplex PCR reads with MiXCR, one entry per CDR3 protein. The profile shows over 95,000 distinct CDR3 sequences, over 90% of them singletons. This clonotype has only one observation. Its antigen is not identified.

Sequenced material: CD4+ T cells from PBMCs. The chain is built from TRBV4-1 and TRBJ2-1, with TRBD2 identical over 7 bases. This receptor was identified in a human donor in good health. CDR3 nucleotide sequence: TGCGCCAGCAGCCAAGGTTCTAGCGGCCTCTCCTACAATGAGCAGTTCTTC. Protein sequence: CASSQGSSGLSYNEQFF.